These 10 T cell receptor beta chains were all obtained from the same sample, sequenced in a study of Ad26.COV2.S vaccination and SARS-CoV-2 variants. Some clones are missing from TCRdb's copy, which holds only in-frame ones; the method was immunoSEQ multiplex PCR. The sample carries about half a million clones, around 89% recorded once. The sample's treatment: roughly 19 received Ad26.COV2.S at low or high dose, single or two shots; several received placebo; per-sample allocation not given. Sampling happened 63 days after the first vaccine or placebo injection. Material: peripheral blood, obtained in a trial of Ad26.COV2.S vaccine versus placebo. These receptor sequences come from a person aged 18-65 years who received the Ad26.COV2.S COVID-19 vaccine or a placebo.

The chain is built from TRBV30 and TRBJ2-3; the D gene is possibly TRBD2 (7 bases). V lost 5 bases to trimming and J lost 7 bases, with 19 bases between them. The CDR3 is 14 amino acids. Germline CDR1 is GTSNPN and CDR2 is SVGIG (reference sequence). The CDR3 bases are TGTGCCTGGGTGGAGGGGGGGGGACAATATACGCAGTATTTT. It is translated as CAWVEGGGQYTQYF.

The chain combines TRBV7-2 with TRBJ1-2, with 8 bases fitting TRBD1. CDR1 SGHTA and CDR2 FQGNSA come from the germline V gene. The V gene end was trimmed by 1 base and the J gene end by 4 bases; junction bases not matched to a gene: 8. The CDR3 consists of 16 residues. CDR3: CASSLDRGQAAYGYTF. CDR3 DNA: TGTGCCAGCAGCTTAGATCGGGGACAGGCTGCCTATGGCTACACCTTC.

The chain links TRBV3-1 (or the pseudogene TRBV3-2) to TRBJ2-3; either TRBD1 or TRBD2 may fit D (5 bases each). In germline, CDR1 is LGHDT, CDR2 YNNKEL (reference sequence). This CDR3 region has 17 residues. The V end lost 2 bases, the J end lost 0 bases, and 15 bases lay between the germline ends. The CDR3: CASSQRGTRPSTDTQYF. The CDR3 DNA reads TGTGCCAGCAGCCAAAGAGGGACGCGACCTAGCACAGATACGCAGTATTTT.

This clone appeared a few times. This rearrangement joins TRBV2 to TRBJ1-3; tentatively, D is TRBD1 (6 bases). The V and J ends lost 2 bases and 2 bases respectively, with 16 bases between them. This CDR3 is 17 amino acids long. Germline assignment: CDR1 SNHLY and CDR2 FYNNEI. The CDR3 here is CASSELRGQTPGNTIYF. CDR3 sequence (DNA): TGTGCCAGCAGTGAACTACGGGGGCAAACTCCTGGAAACACCATATATTTT.

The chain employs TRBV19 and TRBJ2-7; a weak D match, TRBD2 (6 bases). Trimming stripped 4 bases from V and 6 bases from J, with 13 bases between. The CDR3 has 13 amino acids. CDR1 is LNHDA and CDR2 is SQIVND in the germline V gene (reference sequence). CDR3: CASSRRLGSEQYF. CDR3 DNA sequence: TGTGCCAGTAGTAGACGACTAGGCTCCGAGCAGTACTTC.

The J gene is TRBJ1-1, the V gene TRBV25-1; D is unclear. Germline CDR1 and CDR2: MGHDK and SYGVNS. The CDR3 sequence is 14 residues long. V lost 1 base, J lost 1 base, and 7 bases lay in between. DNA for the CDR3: TGTGCCAGCAGTGAATTAGGGTCGAACACTGAAGCTTTCTTT. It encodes CASSELGSNTEAFF.

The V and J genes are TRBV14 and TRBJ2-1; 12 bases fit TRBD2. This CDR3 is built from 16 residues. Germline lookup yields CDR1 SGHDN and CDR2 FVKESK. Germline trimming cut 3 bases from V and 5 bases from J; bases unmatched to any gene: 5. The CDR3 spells CASSHSSGGENNEQFF. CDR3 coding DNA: TGTGCCAGCAGCCACTCTAGCGGGGGGGAGAACAATGAGCAGTTCTTC.

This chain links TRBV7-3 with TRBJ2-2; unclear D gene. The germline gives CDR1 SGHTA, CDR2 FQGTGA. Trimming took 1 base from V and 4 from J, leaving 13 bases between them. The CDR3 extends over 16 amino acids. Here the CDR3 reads CASSLKGPLATGELFF. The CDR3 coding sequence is TGTGCCAGCAGCTTAAAGGGTCCTTTGGCCACCGGGGAGCTGTTTTTT.

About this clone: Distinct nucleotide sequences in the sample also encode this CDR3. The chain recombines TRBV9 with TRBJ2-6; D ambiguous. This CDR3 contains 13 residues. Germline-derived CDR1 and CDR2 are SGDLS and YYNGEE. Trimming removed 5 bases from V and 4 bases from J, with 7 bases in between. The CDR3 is CASRNSGANVLTF. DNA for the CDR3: TGTGCCAGCAGAAATAGCGGGGCCAACGTCCTGACTTTC.

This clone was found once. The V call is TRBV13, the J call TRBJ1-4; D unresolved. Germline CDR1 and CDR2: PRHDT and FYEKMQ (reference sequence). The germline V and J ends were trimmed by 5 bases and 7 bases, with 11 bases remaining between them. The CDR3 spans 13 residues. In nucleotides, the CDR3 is TGTGCCAGCAGCCCGACTGGAGGTGAAAAACTGTTTTTT. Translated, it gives CASSPTGGEKLFF.